The entry below gives a single TCR beta chain sequence along with its context. Its antigen is still unknown. No much larger clone exists at a distance of one base, and base qualities are not known. This entry belongs to a study of T cell responses to AZD1222 COVID-19 vaccine (dated by TCRdb to about 2021). In the study overall: A total of about 250 trial participants underwent TCR sequencing, of whom about 200 had received two doses of AZD1222 and around 26 had received two doses of the MenACWY control vaccine. Enrollment into the trials was organized by age into subgroups of 18-55, 56-69 and 70-plus years, and those subgroups contained approximately 160, 26 and 62 TCR-sequenced participants, respectively.

The CDR3 regions of human TCRbeta chains were subjected to immunosequencing. In the paper's pipeline: Repertoire TCRs were matched against a reference library of SARS-CoV-2-specific TCRs generated with the MIRA antigen-specificity platform. Breadth was defined as the fraction of unique TCRs that were SARS-CoV-2-associated, and depth was defined as the fraction of total T cells that were SARS-CoV-2-associated. Using the MIRA data, every spike-specific TCR was mapped to the spike region that the TCR reacted to and assigned to either a CD4 or a CD8 class. Log10-transformed breadth and depth values were compared by one-way ANOVA with Sidak's multiple comparisons tests. The table was pulled from immuneACCESS by TCRdb, which kept in-frame rearrangements only. Such tables lose some clones; where checked, under half of the loss comes from unresolved V genes, and the rest has no known cause. That table is the source of V, J and clone size, and D and trimming were worked out from the DNA. Here the sample has more than 150,000 clones; 94% occur a single time. Roughly 1.7% of the sample belongs to the ten largest clones.

CDR3 length: 16 amino acids, cysteine to phenylalanine. CDR3 DNA only is kept here, 48 bases in frame from base 1. Germline trimming: 5 bases from V, 1 base from J; junction bases outside gene matches: 10. Taken from the germline V gene (reference sequence), the CDR1 and CDR2 loops are MNHEY and SMNVEV. Overall study outcomes, separate from this receptor: In the small 56-69-year group, the increase in depth fell short of significance, most likely because of low power. Nearly half of unique spike-specific TCRs reportedly recognized epitopes outside regions mutated in the B.1.351 and B.1.1.7 variants. Because no day 14 peak-response samples were available, the repertoires could be characterized only after the peak T cell response. Spike-specific TCR breadth and depth rose significantly after two AZD1222 doses compared with day 0 and with MenACWY recipients. Vaccine-associated CD4 TCRs spanned the whole spike protein, with dominant responses in regions 160-218 and 743-854. Conclusions about previously exposed vaccinees were limited because only five to seven AZD1222 recipients were SARS-CoV-2 seropositive at baseline. Participants were mostly white British, with more females than males. The authors suggested clonal diversity may have been underestimated.

The time point label for this specimen denotes: about 28 days (+/-7) after the second vaccine dose. AZD1222 recipients given second doses at about 4 weeks or at about 12 weeks were pooled, since spike-specific TCR depth and breadth were not found to differ between the two schedules. Vaccinee samples were obtained from the UK trials COV001 and COV002, which included a single-blind randomized controlled phase 2/3 trial of AZD1222 (ChAdOx1 nCoV-19) in healthy adults. Trial participant PBMC samples were collected at day 0 and day 28 after the second dose for TCRbeta chain sequencing. The specimen comprised peripheral blood, sampled 28 days after the second AZD1222 dose. The sequence was obtained from an adult who received the AZD1222 COVID-19 vaccine. The chain employs TRBV27 and TRBJ2-7; TRBD1 aligns with 8 central bases. At the DNA level, the sequence is TGTGCCAGCAGTACCAAACGGACAGGGTGGTCCTACGAGCAGTACTTC. Its product reads: CASSTKRTGWSYEQYF.